Included here is one T cell receptor (beta chain) sequence, with context. This clone was picked up a small number of times. Its antigen is not yet known. Gene names and germline sequences here are all drawn from mouse data. The CDR3 goes on 4 residues after the read ends, and that part is filled in from the germline J gene. Libraries were constructed by the immunoSEQ multiplex PCR assay. RNA was extracted from all samples and reverse transcribed into cDNA, which served as template for TCR sequencing. SuperScript III was used to make first-strand cDNA, primed with a 2:1 mix of oligo-dT and random hexamers. Amplification bias was assessed with a synthetic immune receptor repertoire, and residual bias was removed computationally. Sequencing of the libraries was done on Illumina HiSeq with 60 bp reads that cover the CDR3, reading from J toward V. As for the original processing: Raw reads were preprocessed to remove errors, and CDR3 was defined according to IMGT conventions as the region from the conserved cysteine to phenylalanine. To get clonality, Shannon entropy was normalized by log2 of the number of productive unique TCRs and the result was subtracted from 1. Whether scalp clones were CD4 or CD8 was inferred by matching scalp TCRbeta sequences against CD4 and CD8 repertoires sorted from blood. The table was pulled from immuneACCESS by TCRdb, which kept in-frame rearrangements only. Such tables lose some clones; where checked, under half of the loss comes from unresolved V genes, and the rest has no known cause. V, J and clone size are taken as reported in that table, and D and trimming were inferred from the DNA itself. This sample includes about 120,000 clones, and none of them was observed just once. The ten biggest clones cover about 19% of the sample.

Via the germline V gene (reference sequence), CDR1 is NSQYPW and CDR2 LRSPGD. Clipping removes 3 bases from V and 1 base from J, with 7 as the unmatched junction base count. The CDR3 has 17 amino acids, counting the end cysteine and phenylalanine. Shown are 39 bases from within the CDR3, in frame from base 1. The record originates from a study of CD8+ T cells in alopecia areata (dated by TCRdb to the late 2010s). In terms of the full investigation: Skin from C3H/HeJ donors with spontaneous alopecia (about 6-13 months old) was grafted onto female C3H/HeJ recipients aged roughly 6-11 weeks. High-throughput TCRbeta sequencing was used to examine T cell clonal expansion in alopecia areata in both the C3H/HeJ mouse model and human patients. The RNA source kit depended on sample type: the PAXgene miRNA kit for fixed scalp, the miRNeasy kit for PBMCs, and the RNeasy kit for mouse skin. Scalp clonality was compared across normal scalp (n=4), patchy alopecia areata scalp (n=8), and alopecia totalis/universalis scalp (n=8). Amplification of TCRbeta CDR3 regions was done by immunoSEQ multiplex PCR using 35 Vbeta forward primers and 13 Jbeta reverse primers. Human TCRbeta sequencing covered scalp tissue and sorted CD4+ and CD8+ peripheral blood T cells from patchy and totalis/universalis alopecia areata patients and healthy controls. What the work shows at the level of the full study, not this receptor alone: Scalp TCR repertoire analysis is complicated because resident alphabeta T cells in normal human skin are also sequenced, whereas mouse skin is dominated by gammadelta T cells. Compared with normal scalp, lesional scalp had higher clonality and more expanded CD8+ clones, particularly in alopecia totalis/universalis, a pattern that suggests antigenic drive. TCR sequences shared between patients were less clear than in mice, possibly partly because of HLA diversity in the patient population.

The TCR originated in a C3H/HeJ mouse with alopecia areata. Mice of this strain bear MHC haplotype H2-k. The sequence links TRBV1 to TRBJ2-3; the junction holds 10 bases that match TRBD2. The source material was lesional skin. The DNA read from the CDR3 is TGCACCTGCAGTGCCCTTCTGGGGGGGCGCGGTGCAGAA. Translated, it reads CTCSALLGGRGAE. In full, the CDR3 reads CTCSALLGGRGAETLYF. Here the CDR3 is joined to the reference TRBV1 and TRBJ2-3 genes, and the full variable domain is: VTLLEQNPRWRLVPRGQAVNLRCILKNSQYPWMSWYQQDLQKQLQWLFTLRSPGDKEVKSLPGADYLATRVTDTELRLQVANMSQGRTLYCTCSALLGGRGAETLYFGSGTRLTVL.